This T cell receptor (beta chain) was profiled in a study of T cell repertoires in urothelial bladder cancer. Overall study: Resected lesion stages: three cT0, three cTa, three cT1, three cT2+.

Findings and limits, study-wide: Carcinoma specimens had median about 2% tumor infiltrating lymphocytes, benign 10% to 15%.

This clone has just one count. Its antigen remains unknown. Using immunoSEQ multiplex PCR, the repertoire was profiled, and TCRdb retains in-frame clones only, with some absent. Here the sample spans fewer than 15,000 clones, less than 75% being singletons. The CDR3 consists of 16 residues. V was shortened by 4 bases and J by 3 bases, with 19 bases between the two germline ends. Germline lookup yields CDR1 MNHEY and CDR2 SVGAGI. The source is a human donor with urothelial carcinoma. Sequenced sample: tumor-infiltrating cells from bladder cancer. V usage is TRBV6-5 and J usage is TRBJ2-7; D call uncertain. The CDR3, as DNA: TGTGCCAGCAGTTCCCGTTTTGGGCAGGTGAACTACGAGCAGTACTTC. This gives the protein CASSSRFGQVNYEQYF.